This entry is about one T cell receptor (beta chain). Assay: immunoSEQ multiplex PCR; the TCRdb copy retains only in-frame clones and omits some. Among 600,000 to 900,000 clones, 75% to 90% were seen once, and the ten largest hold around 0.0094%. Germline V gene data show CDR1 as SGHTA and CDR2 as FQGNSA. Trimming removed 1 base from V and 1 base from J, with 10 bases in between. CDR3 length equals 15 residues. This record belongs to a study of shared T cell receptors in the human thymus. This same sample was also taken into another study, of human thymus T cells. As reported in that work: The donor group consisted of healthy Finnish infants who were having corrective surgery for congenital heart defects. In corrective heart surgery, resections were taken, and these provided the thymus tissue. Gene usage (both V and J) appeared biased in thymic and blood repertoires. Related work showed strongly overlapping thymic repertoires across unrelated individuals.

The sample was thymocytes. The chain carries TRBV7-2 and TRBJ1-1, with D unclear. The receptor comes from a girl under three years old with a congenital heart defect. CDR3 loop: CASSLVRGGNTEAFF. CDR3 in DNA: TGTGCCAGCAGCTTAGTGCGGGGAGGGAACACTGAAGCTTTCTTT.